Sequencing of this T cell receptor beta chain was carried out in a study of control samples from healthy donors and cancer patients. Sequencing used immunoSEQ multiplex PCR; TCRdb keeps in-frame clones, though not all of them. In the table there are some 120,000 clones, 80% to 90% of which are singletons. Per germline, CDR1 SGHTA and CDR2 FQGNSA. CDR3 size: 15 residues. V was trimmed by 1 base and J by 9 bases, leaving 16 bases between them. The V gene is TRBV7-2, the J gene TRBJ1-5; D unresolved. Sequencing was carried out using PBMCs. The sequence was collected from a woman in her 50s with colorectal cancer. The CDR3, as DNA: TGTGCCAGCAGCTTAGAATTTGGTGGTTCTAGGCCCCAGCATTTT. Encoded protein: CASSLEFGGSRPQHF.